This T cell receptor beta chain derives from a study of shared clonotypes between healthy human individuals (dated by TCRdb to about 2020). Looking at the study overall: The cohort included three men and a couple of women between 18 and 49 years of age. Per donor, three plates each were used for CD4 naive and CD4 memory, two for CD8 naive, and one for CD8 memory. To estimate repertoire size and how much clonotype sharing occurs between individuals, the study deeply sequenced the blood TCR repertoires of 5 or 6 healthy adults. Different laboratories and diverse techniques were used to prepare libraries and sequence TCR repertoires, to increase sequencing depth and limit assay-specific biases. Per donor, leukapheresis produced somewhere between about 0.94 and 9.5 billion PBMCs.

This clone was seen a handful of times. Which antigen it targets is not known. Base qualities are missing; no much larger clone stands one base away. The donors were healthy, HIV-negative adults with no recently reported acute infections or vaccinations. Every donor was a Caucasian adult living in Nashville, Tennessee, USA. CD4+ T cells were enriched by magnetic negative selection, after which naive cells were positively selected on CD45RA and the negative fraction was taken as the memory subset. Blood was collected by leukapheresis, and PBMCs were isolated by Ficoll-Histopaque density gradient centrifugation and then cryopreserved in liquid nitrogen vapor phase. Purity and quantity of every magnetically sorted T cell population were checked by analytical flow cytometry. Genomic DNA was isolated from every sorted fraction and measured by UV absorbance on a Nanodrop 2000c. The study at large found these results: Only blood was sampled, and tissue TCR repertoires likely differ from those in blood. Incomplete sequencing was indicated by rarefaction of sorted-subset datasets, despite the large sequencing depth. Sharing across several donors was observed for approximately 5% of naive CD4, over 3% of naive CD8, over 2% of memory CD4, and over 0.3% of memory CD8 clonotypes. Clonotypes shared by all four sorted-subset donors showed higher generation probabilities than non-shared clonotypes. Based on pairwise subsampling, the degree of clonotype sharing among donors was expected to be affected by sequencing depth. Naive subsets generally had larger estimated clonotype richness than memory subsets did. Because the study included a small number of donors, the genetic and exposure-history diversity represented was limited.

Using the deep immunoSEQ assay, TCR CDR3 regions were amplified from genomic DNA by multiplex PCR. Extracted genomic DNA from each cell subset was spread evenly across all wells of several immunoSEQ 96-well plates, with each plate serving as a replicate. Each replicate PCR for sorted subsets received 150 to 250 ng genomic DNA, equal to around 32,000 T cell genomes. The purified libraries were quantified using a Qubit 3.0 fluorometer, sized with a Bioanalyzer 2100, and then quantified again using the KAPA Library Quantification kit. A separate single-read 150-cycle Illumina NextSeq 550 flow cell was used to sequence each immunoSEQ 96-well plate. In the source study's methods: The immunoSEQ output contained only junctional sequences without quality scores, so filtering could not match that applied to full-length reads. Sequences were annotated with PyIR, a Python wrapper for IgBLAST v1.9, using IMGT germline references to assign V/J genes and CDR3. Reads were filtered out if the reads had weak V/J assignments (E-value above 1e-6), no CDR3, stop codons, out-of-frame junctions, or ambiguous translated residues. V3J clonotypes were defined as sequences sharing the same inferred V gene, J gene, and CDR3 amino acid sequence. The percentage overlap between two repertoires was calculated by dividing the number of shared unique clonotypes by the size of the smaller repertoire. Richness of each repertoire was evaluated using RTK rarefaction, the Chao1 estimator, and Recon v2.1 estimates of unobserved clonotypes. For all TCRbeta clonotypes obtained by the gDNA method from four donors, generation probabilities were computed with OLGA. The clones in this table, taken by TCRdb from immuneACCESS, are in-frame only. Not every clone is retained; where verified, under half of the shortfall comes from an unresolved V gene, and the cause of the rest is unknown. That table gives V, J and clone size, and the DNA gave D and trimming. The sample table records some 900,000 clones; roughly 72% of these occur just once. About 1.5% of the sample is held by the ten biggest clonotypes.

A distance of 10 bases separates the germline ends of V and J, which lose 2 bases and 8 bases respectively. Counted from cysteine to phenylalanine, this CDR3 has 13 amino acids. Of the read, only the CDR3 DNA is kept; its 39 bases are in frame from base 1. The germline V gene sets CDR1 to MDHEN and CDR2 to SYDVKM. The TCR sequence derives from a man in his late teens or twenties in good health. Sequenced material: memory CD4+ T cells sorted from blood. What this sample's cell subset or site label stands for: CD45RA-negative fraction. The chain was built from TRBV28 and TRBJ2-1; possibly the D gene is TRBD1, per 5 matching bases. The CDR3 loop reads CASSLEARDEQFF. The nucleotide sequence is given as TGTGCCAGCAGTTTAGAGGCCAGGGATGAGCAGTTCTTC. The entire variable domain, with the stretches around the CDR3 drawn from the reference TRBV28 and TRBJ2-1 proteins, is DVKVTQSSRYLVKRTGEKVFLECVQDMDHENMFWYRQDPGLGLRLIYFSYDVKMKEKGDIPEGYSVSREKKERFSLILESASTNQTSMYLCASSLEARDEQFFGPGTRLTVL.